The rows below give T cell receptor beta chains drawn from one sample of a study of beta chain features in type 1 diabetes. Sequencing was performed with immunoSEQ multiplex PCR; in TCRdb, only in-frame clones are kept and a portion is missing. The sample contains about 240,000 clones, approximately 15% of which appear only once. Sequenced material: naive CD4+ T cells from blood. The receptors were sampled from a man aged 25-40 years with type 1 diabetes. Each CDR3 is given with its conserved first and last residue. Each record gives: clone size, V gene, D gene, J gene, CDR3 protein, CDR3 DNA. The D gene is left open where the match is weak. Size is omitted from some rows. Given values are once, few, many or a class for expanded clones.

.	TRBV6-5	TRBD1	TRBJ1-2	CASRPGQVYGYTF	TGTGCCAGCAGACCGGGACAGGTCTATGGCTACACCTTC
few	TRBV5-1	.	TRBJ2-5	CASSLGGYETQYF	TGCGCCAGCAGCTTGGGAGGTTATGAGACCCAGTACTTC
once	TRBV6-1	TRBD1	TRBJ1-5	CASSALDRGLQPQHF	TGTGCCAGCAGTGCCTTGGACAGGGGGCTTCAGCCCCAGCATTTT
.	TRBV30	.	TRBJ2-2	CAWSVSVSNTGELFF	TGTGCCTGGAGTGTTAGCGTATCGAACACCGGGGAGCTGTTTTTT
few	TRBV5-1	TRBD1	TRBJ2-5	CASSPGQVETQYF	TGCGCCAGCAGCCCGGGACAGGTAGAGACCCAGTACTTC
few	TRBV6-5	.	TRBJ1-1	CASSLSSNTEAFF	TGTGCCAGCAGTCTCTCGTCGAACACTGAAGCTTTCTTT
.	TRBV2	.	TRBJ1-5	CASRKAAIGNQPQHF	TGTGCCAGCAGAAAAGCGGCAATTGGCAATCAGCCCCAGCATTTT
.	TRBV10-3	.	TRBJ2-7	CAISAGQGSYEQYF	TGTGCCATCAGTGCTGGGCAGGGGTCCTACGAGCAGTACTTC
few	TRBV5-1	.	TRBJ2-1	CASSLGVGGEQFF	TGCGCCAGCAGCTTGGGAGTTGGAGGTGAGCAGTTCTTC
.	TRBV28	TRBD2	TRBJ2-3	CASSLPGGSYTDTQYF	TGTGCCAGCAGTTTGCCGGGAGGGAGTTACACAGATACGCAGTATTTT
.	TRBV6-6	TRBD1	TRBJ1-5	CASSHQGVSNQPQHF	TGTGCCAGCAGCCACCAGGGGGTGAGCAATCAGCCCCAGCATTTT
few	TRBV10-3	.	TRBJ1-2	CAISEMEGYGYTF	TGTGCCATCAGTGAGATGGAGGGGTATGGCTACACCTTC
.	TRBV7-9	.	TRBJ2-4	CASSLVPGDPPRAKNIQYF	TGTGCCAGCAGCTTAGTTCCAGGGGATCCCCCTCGGGCCAAAAACATTCAGTACTTC
few	TRBV18	TRBD1	TRBJ1-1	CASSPGTGADNTEAFF	TGTGCCAGCTCACCCGGGACAGGGGCGGATAACACTGAAGCTTTCTTT
few	TRBV6-5	.	TRBJ1-2	CASSYSRQDYGYTF	TGTGCCAGCAGTTACTCGAGACAGGACTATGGCTACACCTTC
few	TRBV5-6	.	TRBJ2-2	CASSLASPLRELFF	TGTGCCAGCAGCTTGGCTAGCCCGTTGCGGGAGCTGTTTTTT
few	TRBV5-1	TRBD2	TRBJ2-7	CASRLTLAAYEQYF	TGCGCCAGCAGGTTGACGCTAGCGGCCTACGAGCAGTACTTC
.	TRBV10-3	.	TRBJ2-1	CAISESSREQFF	TGTGCCATCAGTGAGTCAAGCCGGGAGCAGTTCTTC
few	TRBV2	TRBD1	TRBJ2-7	CASKSQGALSYEQYF	TGTGCCAGCAAGTCCCAGGGGGCGCTTTCCTACGAGCAGTACTTC
.	TRBV11-3	TRBD1	TRBJ1-1	CASSPFEGRRGPTEAFF	TGTGCCAGCAGCCCCTTCGAGGGGCGCAGGGGGCCCACTGAAGCTTTCTTT
.	TRBV5-1	.	TRBJ1-5	CASSYDSGNQPQHF	TGCGCCAGCAGCTACGACAGTGGCAATCAGCCCCAGCATTTT
.	TRBV9	.	TRBJ1-4	CASSQSGQLNEKLFF	TGTGCCAGCAGCCAAAGTGGGCAGCTAAATGAAAAACTGTTTTTT
few	TRBV4-1	.	TRBJ2-7	CASSQSSDPGTISYEQYF	TGCGCCAGCAGCCAATCTTCCGACCCCGGGACAATCTCCTACGAGCAGTACTTC
.	TRBV5-1	.	TRBJ2-3	CASSRQEITDTQYF	TGCGCCAGCAGTCGACAGGAAATCACAGATACGCAGTATTTT
.	TRBV7-9	TRBD2	TRBJ2-1	CASSSTSGVGDEQFF	TGTGCCAGCAGCTCAACTAGCGGGGTGGGCGATGAGCAGTTCTTC
.	TRBV10-3	.	TRBJ1-5	CAIRGDINQPQHF	TGTGCCATCAGAGGGGACATCAATCAGCCCCAGCATTTT
many	TRBV7-9	TRBD1	TRBJ2-7	CASSFGTAGEYEQYF	TGTGCCAGCAGCTTCGGGACAGCAGGGGAATACGAGCAGTACTTC
few	TRBV7-6	.	TRBJ2-7	CASSLVTGPAYEQYF	TGTGCCAGCAGCTTAGTTACAGGGCCAGCCTACGAGCAGTACTTC
.	TRBV18	.	TRBJ2-1	CASSPSTPKPLLF	TGTGCCAGCTCACCCTCCACCCCAAAACCCCTACTCTTC
few	TRBV2	.	TRBJ1-2	CASSEVWQNYGYTF	TGTGCCAGCAGTGAAGTATGGCAGAACTATGGCTACACCTTC
few	TRBV5-1	.	TRBJ2-2	CASSLDGLANTGELFF	TGCGCCAGCAGCTTGGACGGTTTGGCGAACACCGGGGAGCTGTTTTTT
few	TRBV7-9	.	TRBJ2-7	CASSLTDEQYF	TGTGCCAGCAGCCTTACGGACGAGCAGTACTTC
few	TRBV2	.	TRBJ1-5	CASTEVRGNQPQHF	TGTGCCAGCACCGAGGTGAGGGGCAATCAGCCCCAGCATTTT
.	TRBV9	TRBD1	TRBJ2-3	CASSVGAGGTDTQYF	TGTGCCAGCAGCGTAGGGGCAGGGGGAACAGATACGCAGTATTTT
.	TRBV5-1	.	TRBJ2-2	CASRPTSTAGELFF	TGCGCCAGCAGACCGACTAGTACGGCCGGGGAGCTGTTTTTT
few	TRBV2	.	TRBJ1-5	CASRADSFQPQHF	TGTGCCAGCAGGGCAGACTCGTTTCAGCCCCAGCATTTT
few	TRBV18	TRBD1	TRBJ1-5	CASSPGQGVSQPQHF	TGTGCCAGCTCACCCGGTCAGGGGGTGAGTCAGCCCCAGCATTTT